The 10 T cell receptor beta chains presented below share a single source sample, sequenced in a study of technical replicates of blood from several donors. Libraries were prepared by immunoSEQ multiplex PCR; TCRdb keeps only in-frame clonotypes and omits some of them. The sample carries tens of thousands of clones, 80% to 95% recorded once. The sample consisted of PBMCs. These receptor sequences come from a human donor in good health. Some clones in this sample may be carry-over from other donors' samples.

This clone counts as medium-sized. J is TRBJ2-7 and V is TRBV7-2, with D uncertain. Trimming removed 4 bases from V and 4 bases from J, with 20 bases in between. The CDR3 is 16 residues long. Germline assignment: CDR1 SGHTA and CDR2 FQGNSA. The CDR3 sequence: CASSSLLPQNQYEQYF. CDR3 nucleotides: TGTGCCAGCAGCTCCCTCCTCCCACAGAATCAATACGAGCAGTACTTC.

The chain is built from TRBV29-1 and TRBJ1-2, with D uncertain. This CDR3 has 13 residues. Germline values: CDR1 SQVTM, CDR2 ANQGSEA. The V and J ends lost 5 bases and 1 base respectively, with 11 bases between them. This CDR3 is CSVWAEGNYGYTF. The CDR3 nucleotides are TGCAGCGTTTGGGCTGAGGGTAACTATGGCTACACCTTC.

The chain is built from TRBV7-3 and TRBJ2-3; 7 nucleotides align to TRBD2. Germline V lookup: CDR1 SGHTA, CDR2 FQGTGA. This CDR3 contains 15 residues. V shed 4 bases and J 4 bases; nucleotides not matched to a gene: 8. Here the CDR3 DNA reads TGTGCCAGCAGCTCCTCTGCGGGAGTCGCAGATACGCAGTATTTT. Amino acids: CASSSSAGVADTQYF. Filled out from reference TRBV7-3 and TRBJ2-3, the complete variable domain reads GAGVSQTPSNKVTEKGKYVELRCDPISGHTALYWYRQSLGQGPEFLIYFQGTGAADDSGLPNDRFFAVRPEGSVSTLKIQRTERGDSAVYLCASSSSAGVADTQYFGPGTRLTVL.

The chain carries TRBV15 and TRBJ1-4; 7 bases are a match to TRBD1. With 0 bases clipped from V and 8 bases from J, the junction kept 9 bases outside the gene matches. The CDR3 is made up of 16 amino acids. Looked up from germline, CDR1 is LNHNV and CDR2 is YYDKDF (reference sequence). This chain's CDR3 is CATSRDPPTTGEKLFF. For the CDR3, the DNA is TGTGCCACCAGCAGAGATCCCCCGACGACAGGGGAAAAACTGTTTTTT.

The rearrangement links TRBV5-1 to TRBJ1-1; the D gene is possibly TRBD1 (5 bases). Between the trimmed V and J ends, which lost 7 bases and 3 bases, there was a span of 16 bases. The CDR3 runs to 14 residues. Germline V gene sequence: CDR1 SGHRS, CDR2 YFSETQ. CDR3 DNA: TGCGCCAGCTTGCGGGGGGGAGGGGACACTGAAGCTTTCTTT. Its protein is CASLRGGGDTEAFF.

The chain carries TRBV2 and TRBJ2-2; D might be TRBD2 (6 bases). Germline V gene lookup returns CDR1 SNHLY and CDR2 FYNNEI. This CDR3 spans 17 amino acids. Deletions cut 2 bases from V and 6 bases from J, with 19 bases between. The CDR3 DNA sequence: TGTGCCAGCAGTGAAATGGCGGGACGGATAGCGGCCGGGGAGCTGTTTTTT. Protein: CASSEMAGRIAAGELFF.

This chain joins TRBV9 and TRBJ1-6, with D unresolved. CDR1 is SGDLS, CDR2 YYNGEE, per germline. V was pared by 2 bases and J by 7 bases, with 10 bases between. CDR3 length equals 14 residues. The CDR3 loop is CASSVQTFNSPLHF. The CDR3 region has the DNA TGTGCCAGCAGCGTTCAGACTTTCAATTCACCCCTCCACTTT.

The chain couples TRBV20-1 to TRBJ2-5; D not resolved. Germline CDR1 and CDR2: DFQATT and SNEGSKA (reference sequence). This CDR3 contains 11 residues. V was cut by 4 bases and J by 4 bases, with 7 bases left in between. CDR3 in amino acids: CSATLAETQYF. The CDR3 DNA reads as TGCAGTGCTACCCTGGCAGAGACCCAGTACTTC.

V and J are TRBV11-2 and TRBJ1-5; 8 bases map to TRBD1. The V and J ends lost 5 bases and 2 bases, in that order; junction bases with no gene match: 5. Germline V CDR1 and CDR2: SGHAT, FQNNGV. This CDR3 has 15 amino acids. Written as DNA, the CDR3 is TGTGCCAGCAGCCCGGACAGGGCGGGCAATCAGCCCCAGCATTTT. Its translation is CASSPDRAGNQPQHF.

This clone was observed a single time. J is TRBJ2-7 and V is TRBV11-2; 7 positions match TRBD2. Germline V gene lookup returns CDR1 SGHAT and CDR2 FQNNGV. The CDR3 extends over 16 amino acids. The V and J ends lost 1 base and 0 bases, in that order; junction bases with no gene match: 6. This CDR3 is CASSLAGGSPSYEQYF. The CDR3 nucleotides read TGTGCCAGCAGCTTAGCCGGCGGGAGTCCCTCCTACGAGCAGTACTTC.